This TCR beta chain was retrieved from a study of cytomegalovirus exposure and HLA in healthy donors. The CDR3 extends over 15 amino acids. The germline V and J ends were trimmed by 0 bases and 4 bases, with 14 bases remaining between them. Germline CDR1 and CDR2: SGHRS and YFSETQ. Both 60 Vbeta primers and 13 Jbeta primers went into the PCR. Sequencing was performed with immunoSEQ multiplex PCR; in TCRdb, only in-frame clones are kept and a portion is missing. The table lists 150,000 or so clones, approximately 80% of them singletons. The chain has TRBV5-1 and TRBJ2-7, with a weak D call TRBD1 (5 bases). The sequencing input was PBMCs. This TCR was recovered from a man under 40 in good health and CMV-seronegative. CDR3 loop: CASSLDGLGDYEQYF. The DNA for the CDR3 is TGCGCCAGCAGCTTGGACGGGCTAGGGGATTACGAGCAGTACTTC.